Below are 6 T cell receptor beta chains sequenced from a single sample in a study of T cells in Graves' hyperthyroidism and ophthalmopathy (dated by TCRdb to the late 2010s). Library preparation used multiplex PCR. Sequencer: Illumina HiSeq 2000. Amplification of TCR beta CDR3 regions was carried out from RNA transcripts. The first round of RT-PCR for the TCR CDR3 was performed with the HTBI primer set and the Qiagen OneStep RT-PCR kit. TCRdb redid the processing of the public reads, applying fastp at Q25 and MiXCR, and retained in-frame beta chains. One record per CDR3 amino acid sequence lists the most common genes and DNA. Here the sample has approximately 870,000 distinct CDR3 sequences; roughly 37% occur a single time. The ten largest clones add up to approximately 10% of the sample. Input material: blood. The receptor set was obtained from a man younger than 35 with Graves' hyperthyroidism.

The DNA of the CDR3 is TGTGCTACCCCCCGGGGGCGCGTCGAGCAGTACTTC. Translating gives CATPRGRVEQYF. The chain carries TRBV12-3 or TRBV12-4 and TRBJ2-7; TRBD1 or TRBD2 may be the D gene (6 bases each). This CDR3 comprises 12 residues.

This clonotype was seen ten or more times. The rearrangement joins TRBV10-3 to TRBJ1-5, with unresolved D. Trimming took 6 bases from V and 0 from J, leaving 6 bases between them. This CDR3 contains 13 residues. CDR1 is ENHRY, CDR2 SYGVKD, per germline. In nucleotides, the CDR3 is TGTGCCATCAGCGAGGGTAGCAATCAGCCCCAGCATTTT. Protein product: CAISEGSNQPQHF.

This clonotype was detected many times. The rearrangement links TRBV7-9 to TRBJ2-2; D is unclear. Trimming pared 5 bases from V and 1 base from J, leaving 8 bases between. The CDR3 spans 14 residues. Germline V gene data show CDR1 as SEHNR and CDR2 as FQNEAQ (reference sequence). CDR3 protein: CASSGVLNTGELFF. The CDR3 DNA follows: TGTGCCAGCAGCGGGGTCCTGAACACCGGGGAGCTGTTTTTT.

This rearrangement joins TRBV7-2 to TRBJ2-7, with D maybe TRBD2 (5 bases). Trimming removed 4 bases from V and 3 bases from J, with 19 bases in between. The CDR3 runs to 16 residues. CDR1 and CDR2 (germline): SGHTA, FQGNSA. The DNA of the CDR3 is TGTGCCAGCAGCTACCCGAACACCGGGGATTTCTACGAGCAGTACTTC. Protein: CASSYPNTGDFYEQYF. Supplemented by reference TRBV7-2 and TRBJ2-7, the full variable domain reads GAGVSQSPSNKVTEKGKDVELRCDPISGHTALYWYRQSLGQGLEFLIYFQGNSAPDKSGLPSDRFSAERTGGSVSTLTIQRTQQEDSAVYLCASSYPNTGDFYEQYFGPGTRLTVT.

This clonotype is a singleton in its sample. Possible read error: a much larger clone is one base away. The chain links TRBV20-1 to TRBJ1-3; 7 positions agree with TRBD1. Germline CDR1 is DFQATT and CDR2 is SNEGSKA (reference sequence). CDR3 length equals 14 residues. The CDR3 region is CSTSFQGAGNTIYF. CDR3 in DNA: TGCAGTACTAGTTTCCAGGGGGCTGGAAACACCATATATTTT.

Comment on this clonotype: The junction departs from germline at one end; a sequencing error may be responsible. In nucleotides, the CDR3 is TGCGCCAGCAGCCAAGAGGGGGGCAGGGGGGAGACCCAGTACTTC. Amino acid sequence: CASSQEGGRGETQYF. The rearrangement links TRBV7-3 to TRBJ2-5; D is possibly TRBD1 (7 bases). Germline loops: CDR1 SGHTA, CDR2 FQGTGA. This CDR3 spans 15 amino acids.